This T cell receptor beta chain was captured by sequencing in a study of blood T cell repertoires in COVID-19. Study background: Samples of COVID-19 (acute and convalescent) were obtained from the United States, Italy and Spain. T cells, B-cell-depleted T cells, or PBMCs provided the cDNA or gDNA that served as material.

Per the original data handling: Amplifying reference gene primers gave estimates of nucleated cell counts. Some clones are missing from TCRdb's copy, which holds only in-frame ones; the method was immunoSEQ multiplex PCR. V, J and clone size are those of that table, while D and trimming were read from the DNA. The profile covers 400,000 to 500,000 clones, with more than 80% appearing a single time and over 1.1% taken by the ten largest. This CDR3 is built from 15 residues. Trimming took 4 bases from V and 4 from J; bases not matched to a gene: 9. Looked up from germline, CDR1 is SGHTS and CDR2 is YDEGEE.

Source material: peripheral blood. This receptor was identified in a woman under 40 with active or convalescent COVID-19. The rearrangement joins TRBV5-8 to TRBJ1-1; 8 nucleotides align to TRBD1. In DNA, the CDR3 is TGTGCCAGCAGCGTGGGACAGGCTCGATCCACTGAAGCTTTCTTT. It encodes CASSVGQARSTEAFF.